Listed below are T cell receptor beta chains from one sample, sequenced in a study of OX40 agonist ivuxolimab in advanced cancers. The method was immunoSEQ multiplex PCR; TCRdb's version includes in-frame clones alone and lacks a portion of them. The sample has some 26,000 clones; 85% are singletons. Sequencing was performed on CD4+ or CD8+ T cells sorted from blood, taken in a trial of the OX40 agonist ivuxolimab. These TCRs come from an adult with an advanced solid tumor such as melanoma, head and neck, liver or kidney cancer. Each CDR3 is given with its conserved first and last residue. D genes are given only for firm matches. A clone size is listed for some rows: how often the clone was seen (once, few, many), or a class if it is expanded.

clone size: -; J gene: TRBJ2-1; CDR3 length: 18; V gene: TRBV18; D gene: TRBD2; CDR3 DNA: TGTGCCAGCTCACCCCCGTTACTAGCGGGAGGGCCGCCCAATGAGCAGTTCTTC; CDR3 protein: CASSPPLLAGGPPNEQFF
clone size: -; J gene: TRBJ1-1; CDR3 length: 16; V gene: TRBV2; D gene: TRBD1; CDR3 DNA: TGTGCCAGCAGTCTGGACAGGGTGGAAATGAACACTGAAGCTTTCTTT; CDR3 protein: CASSLDRVEMNTEAFF
clone size: -; J gene: TRBJ1-4; CDR3 length: 16; V gene: TRBV21-1; D gene: -; CDR3 DNA: TGTGCCAGCAGCAAAAGGGGCCGGAACAATATCGAAAAACTGTTTTTT; CDR3 protein: CASSKRGRNNIEKLFF
clone size: -; J gene: TRBJ2-1; CDR3 length: 14; V gene: TRBV4-2; D gene: TRBD2; CDR3 DNA: TGTGCCAGCAGGACGAGCGGGGGGGCCAATGAGCAGTTCTTC; CDR3 protein: CASRTSGGANEQFF
clone size: once; J gene: TRBJ2-1; CDR3 length: 14; V gene: TRBV11-2; D gene: -; CDR3 DNA: TGTGCCAGCAGCCAGTCCGGCAACAGAAATGAGCAGTTCTTC; CDR3 protein: CASSQSGNRNEQFF
clone size: -; J gene: TRBJ1-1; CDR3 length: 15; V gene: TRBV27; D gene: -; CDR3 DNA: TGTGCCAGCAGGGAGGACGCAGCCCTGAACACTGAAGCTTTCTTT; CDR3 protein: CASREDAALNTEAFF
clone size: -; J gene: TRBJ2-1; CDR3 length: 16; V gene: TRBV19; D gene: -; CDR3 DNA: TGTGCCAGTAGTATATTCGGGGGCATCTCCTACAATGAGCAGTTCTTC; CDR3 protein: CASSIFGGISYNEQFF
clone size: -; J gene: TRBJ2-7; CDR3 length: 13; V gene: TRBV5-4; D gene: TRBD1; CDR3 DNA: TGTGCCAGCAGCCCAGGGGGTGTCTACGAGCAGTACTTC; CDR3 protein: CASSPGGVYEQYF
clone size: -; J gene: TRBJ2-1; CDR3 length: 14; V gene: TRBV7-3; D gene: TRBD2; CDR3 DNA: TGTGCCAGCAGCCAATCGGGACTAAACAATGAGCAGTTCTTC; CDR3 protein: CASSQSGLNNEQFF
clone size: once; J gene: TRBJ2-7; CDR3 length: 12; V gene: TRBV19; D gene: -; CDR3 DNA: TGTGCCAGTGGGGCAGGGCCGAGCGAGCAGTACTTC; CDR3 protein: CASGAGPSEQYF
clone size: -; J gene: TRBJ1-5; CDR3 length: 14; V gene: TRBV19; D gene: -; CDR3 DNA: TGTGCCGCCGATCGGGAGCAGGGTAATCCGCCCCAGCATTTT; CDR3 protein: CAADREQGNPPQHF
clone size: -; J gene: TRBJ2-1; CDR3 length: 14; V gene: TRBV14; D gene: -; CDR3 DNA: TGTGCCAGCAGCCATCCTAGCGAGTGGGATGAGCAGTTCTTC; CDR3 protein: CASSHPSEWDEQFF
clone size: -; J gene: TRBJ2-7; CDR3 length: 11; V gene: TRBV11-1; D gene: -; CDR3 DNA: TGTGCCAGCAAAAACGCCCGCGAGCAGTACTTC; CDR3 protein: CASKNAREQYF
clone size: -; J gene: TRBJ2-2; CDR3 length: 18; V gene: TRBV7-8; D gene: TRBD2; CDR3 DNA: TGTGCCAGCAGCTTAATTCGTCTAGCGGGAAGAGGTACCGGGGAGCTGTTTTTT; CDR3 protein: CASSLIRLAGRGTGELFF
clone size: few; J gene: TRBJ2-3; CDR3 length: 15; V gene: TRBV6-5; D gene: -; CDR3 DNA: TGTGCCAGCAGTTCAGAAACAGGGATCTCAGATACGCAGTATTTT; CDR3 protein: CASSSETGISDTQYF
clone size: -; J gene: TRBJ2-5; CDR3 length: 14; V gene: TRBV4-1; D gene: TRBD1; CDR3 DNA: TGCGCCAGCAGCCTTGACAGGGGGCGGGAGACCCAGTACTTC; CDR3 protein: CASSLDRGRETQYF
clone size: -; J gene: TRBJ1-2; CDR3 length: 11; V gene: TRBV6-5; D gene: -; CDR3 DNA: TGTGCCAGCACAACAGGCTATGGCTACACCTTC; CDR3 protein: CASTTGYGYTF
clone size: -; J gene: TRBJ2-7; CDR3 length: 17; V gene: TRBV4-2; D gene: -; CDR3 DNA: TGTGCCAGCAGCCAAGCCATCTCTAGTGGTGGATCATACGAGCAGTACTTC; CDR3 protein: CASSQAISSGGSYEQYF
clone size: -; J gene: TRBJ1-1; CDR3 length: 13; V gene: TRBV27; D gene: TRBD1; CDR3 DNA: TGTGCCAGCAGTTTAACAGGGGAGACTGAAGCTTTCTTT; CDR3 protein: CASSLTGETEAFF
clone size: -; J gene: TRBJ1-2; CDR3 length: 15; V gene: TRBV14; D gene: -; CDR3 DNA: TGTGCCAGCAGCCAAGATATGGGAGGGAATAATGGCTACACCTTC; CDR3 protein: CASSQDMGGNNGYTF
clone size: -; J gene: TRBJ2-3; CDR3 length: 13; V gene: TRBV6-4; D gene: -; CDR3 DNA: TGTGCCAGCAGTGACTCAGAGTTGGATACGCAGTATTTT; CDR3 protein: CASSDSELDTQYF
clone size: once; J gene: TRBJ2-2; CDR3 length: 18; V gene: TRBV5-5; D gene: TRBD2; CDR3 DNA: TGTGCCAGCAGCTTGGCGGTAGCGGGGGGGCCGTTCACCGGGGAGCTGTTTTTT; CDR3 protein: CASSLAVAGGPFTGELFF
clone size: once; J gene: TRBJ1-4; CDR3 length: 15; V gene: TRBV14; D gene: -; CDR3 DNA: TGTGCCAGCAGCCCAACAGGGAACACTAATGAAAAACTGTTTTTT; CDR3 protein: CASSPTGNTNEKLFF
clone size: -; J gene: TRBJ2-5; CDR3 length: 16; V gene: TRBV6-5; D gene: -; CDR3 DNA: TGTGCCAGCAGTTACTCGGAAGCGGGCTCCCAAGAGACCCAGTACTTC; CDR3 protein: CASSYSEAGSQETQYF
clone size: -; J gene: TRBJ2-5; CDR3 length: 15; V gene: TRBV7-8; D gene: -; CDR3 DNA: TGTGCCAGCAGGGTCGACTCGGACTTATGGGGGACCCAGTACTTC; CDR3 protein: CASRVDSDLWGTQYF
clone size: -; J gene: TRBJ2-1; CDR3 length: 14; V gene: TRBV5-1; D gene: -; CDR3 DNA: TGCGCCAGCAGCTTGTATACAACCTACAATGAGCAGTTCTTC; CDR3 protein: CASSLYTTYNEQFF